This entry concerns a single TCR beta chain. These data come from a study of cytomegalovirus exposure and HLA in healthy donors. The study ran its PCR with 60 Vbeta and 13 Jbeta primers. Using immunoSEQ multiplex PCR, the repertoire was profiled, and TCRdb retains in-frame clones only, with some absent. The table lists over 150,000 clones, 80% of them singletons, with 1% in the top ten. This TCR was sampled from a woman in her fifties or sixties in good health and CMV-seropositive. Sequencing input: PBMCs.

The CDR3, as DNA: TGTGCCACCCGGGACTTTCTTGGGCGGGATTCACCCCTCCACTTT. Protein: CATRDFLGRDSPLHF. V is TRBV19 and J is TRBJ1-6; D is possibly TRBD1 (5 bases). Looked up from germline, CDR1 is LNHDA and CDR2 is SQIVND (reference sequence). This CDR3 has 15 amino acids. Trimming took off 10 bases at V and 8 bases at J, with 21 bases between the two ends.